One T cell receptor beta chain is described in this entry. It has no known antigen specificity. Base qualities are not provided; no much larger clone lies one nucleotide away. This record belongs to a study of OX40 agonist ivuxolimab in advanced cancers. Regarding the complete study: The costimulatory receptor OX40 (CD134) was targeted by ivuxolimab, a fully human IgG2 agonistic monoclonal antibody. Intravenous ivuxolimab was administered to patients every 2 weeks at six dose levels: 0.01, 0.1, 0.3, 1.5, 3 and 10 mg/kg. The purpose of peripheral TCRbeta sequencing was to test whether ivuxolimab changed TCR sequence diversity and led to clonal T-cell expansion. The dose-escalation cohort was approximately 83% male with a mean age of approximately 60 years, ranging from roughly 20 to 80. Of the roughly 50 dose-escalation patients, hepatocellular carcinoma was present in 19, melanoma in around 15, renal cell carcinoma in 9 and head and neck cancer in 9. The monotherapy dose-escalation portion (N ≈ 52 patients) of the phase I ivuxolimab trial is reported in the paper. Prior anti-PD-1, anti-PD-L1 or anti-CTLA-4 therapy was permitted, and checkpoint inhibitors had been received by approximately 39% of dose-escalation patients. Partial responses occurred in three dose-escalation patients, of whom one had hepatocellular carcinoma and two had cutaneous melanoma.

What the study reported, not specific to this receptor: Low levels of normalized T-cell clonal expansion were also shown by some nonresponding patients. The antigen specificity of the clonally expanded peripheral T cells was not determined. At doses of 0.1 to 3.0 mg/kg, clonal expansion of both CD4+ and CD8+ T cells in blood was seen between baseline and week 6. In the 0.1-3.0 mg/kg groups, partial responders were among the patients with the lowest normalized peripheral clonal expansion, particularly in CD8+ T cells. After ivuxolimab, expanded clones were on average more numerous among CD8+ T cells than among CD4+ T cells.

The trial excluded patients who had a history of autoimmune disease or were on systemic immunosuppression. Peripheral blood for TCR sequencing was collected from all dose cohorts at baseline, on cycle 4 day 1, and on cycle 7 day 1. Samples came from an open-label, multicenter, first-in-human phase I dose-escalation trial of ivuxolimab. Adults with locally advanced or metastatic head and neck squamous cell, hepatocellular, melanoma or renal cell carcinoma were enrolled in the trial. Before TCR sequencing, CD4+ T cells and CD8+ T cells from peripheral blood were sorted into separate populations. To sequence the TCRbeta CDR3 region, genomic DNA was isolated from the sorted cells. The immunoSEQ Assay was used to sequence the TCRbeta CDR3 regions. In its TCRdb copy, this immuneACCESS table keeps in-frame sequences only and misses some clones. Where compared with another copy, unresolved V genes explain less than half of these, and the others have no known cause. Here the sample has 65,000 to 90,000 clones; about 80% occur a single time. The ten largest account for under 3.5% of the sample.

The source is an adult with an advanced solid tumor such as melanoma, head and neck, liver or kidney cancer. Sequenced material: CD4+ or CD8+ T cells sorted from blood, taken in a trial of the OX40 agonist ivuxolimab.

The DNA sequence is as follows: TGTGCCAGCAGCTTCTCGACTCTCAGCTATGGCTACACCTTC. Translated, it gives CASSFSTLSYGYTF. The chain was built from TRBV7-2 and TRBJ1-2; the D segment cannot be called with confidence. The cysteine opens and the phenylalanine closes a CDR3 of 14 amino acids. The read is trimmed to its CDR3 DNA, 42 bases read in frame from base 1. The germline V gene specifies SGHTA as CDR1 and FQGNSA as CDR2. V is pared back by 3 bases and J by 4 bases, with 12 bases lying between the germline termini. Full variable domain (CDR3 extended with the reference TRBV7-2 and TRBJ1-2 proteins): GAGVSQSPSNKVTEKGKDVELRCDPISGHTALYWYRQSLGQGLEFLIYFQGNSAPDKSGLPSDRFSAERTGGSVSTLTIQRTQQEDSAVYLCASSFSTLSYGYTFGSGTRLTVV.